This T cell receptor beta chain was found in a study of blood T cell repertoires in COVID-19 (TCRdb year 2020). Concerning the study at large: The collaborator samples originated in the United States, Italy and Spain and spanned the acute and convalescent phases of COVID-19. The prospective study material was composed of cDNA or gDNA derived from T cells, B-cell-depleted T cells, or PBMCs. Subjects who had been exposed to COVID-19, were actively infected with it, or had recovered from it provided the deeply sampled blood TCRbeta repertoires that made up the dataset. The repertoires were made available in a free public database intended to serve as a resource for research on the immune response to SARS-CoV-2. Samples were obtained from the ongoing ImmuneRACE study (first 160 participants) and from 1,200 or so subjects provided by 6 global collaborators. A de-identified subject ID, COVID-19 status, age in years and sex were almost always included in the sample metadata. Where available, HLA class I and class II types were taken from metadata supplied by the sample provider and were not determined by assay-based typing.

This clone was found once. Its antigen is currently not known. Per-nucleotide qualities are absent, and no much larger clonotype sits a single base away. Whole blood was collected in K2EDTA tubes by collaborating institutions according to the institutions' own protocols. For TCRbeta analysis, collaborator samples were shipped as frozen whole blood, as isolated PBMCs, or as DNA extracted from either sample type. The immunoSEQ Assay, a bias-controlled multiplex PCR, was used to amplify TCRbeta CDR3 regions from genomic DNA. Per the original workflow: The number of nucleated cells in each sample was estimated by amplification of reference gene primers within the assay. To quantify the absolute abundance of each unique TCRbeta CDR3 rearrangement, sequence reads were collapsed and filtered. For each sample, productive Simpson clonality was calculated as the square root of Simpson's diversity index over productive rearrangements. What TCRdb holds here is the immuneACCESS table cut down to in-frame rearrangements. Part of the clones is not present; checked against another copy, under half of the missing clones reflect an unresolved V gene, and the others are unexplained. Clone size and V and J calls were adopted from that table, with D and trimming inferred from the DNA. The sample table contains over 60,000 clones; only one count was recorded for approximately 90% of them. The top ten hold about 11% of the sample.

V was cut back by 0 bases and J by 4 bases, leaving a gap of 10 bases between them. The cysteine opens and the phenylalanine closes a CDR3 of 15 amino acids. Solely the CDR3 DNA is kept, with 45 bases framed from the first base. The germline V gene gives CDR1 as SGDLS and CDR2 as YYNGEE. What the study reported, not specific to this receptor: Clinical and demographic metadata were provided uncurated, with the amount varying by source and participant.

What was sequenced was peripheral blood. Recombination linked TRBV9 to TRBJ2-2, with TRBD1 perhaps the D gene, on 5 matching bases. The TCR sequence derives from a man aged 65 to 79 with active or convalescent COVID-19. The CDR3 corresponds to CASSVAVQGTGELFF. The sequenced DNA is TGTGCCAGCAGCGTAGCTGTGCAGGGCACCGGGGAGCTGTTTTTT.